The 26 T cell receptor beta chains below come from one sample, sequenced in a study of CD8 T cells in ankylosing spondylitis. Study conclusions and caveats: Among TCR beta sequences, a motif of eight highly homologous variants appeared characteristic of ankylosing spondylitis blood.

TCRdb analysed the 5' RACE reads with MiXCR anew, one entry per CDR3 protein. The table has around 490,000 distinct CDR3 sequences, approximately 5% seen once. What these receptors recognize is not known. The sample comprised blood, either unsorted or a sorted T cell fraction (not recorded which). The source is a male donor with ankylosing spondylitis.

In its sample, this clonotype was seen many times. The chain carries TRBV20-1 and TRBJ2-7, with 7 bases identical to TRBD1. The germline CDR1 and CDR2 sequences are DFQATT and SNEGSKA (reference sequence). The CDR3 length is 14 residues. After removal of 1 base from V and 2 bases from J, the junction contained 5 bases not matched to a gene. The CDR3 sequence: CSARGDSNPYEQYF. DNA of the CDR3: TGCAGTGCTAGAGGGGACAGTAACCCCTACGAGCAGTACTTC.

This clonotype was observed at least ten times. The chain carries TRBV7-2 and TRBJ2-7; D is ambiguous. This CDR3 has 15 residues. Trimming cost V 1 base and J 2 bases, with 12 bases left between them. Germline CDR1 and CDR2: SGHTA and FQGNSA. The CDR3 DNA reads as TGTGCCAGCAGCTTAGGCCAGACTCTCGCCTACGAGCAGTACTTC. Its protein is CASSLGQTLAYEQYF.

In its sample, this clonotype was seen a few times. V is TRBV5-1 and J is TRBJ2-1; 9 bases map to TRBD2. V was pared by 0 bases and J by 9 bases, with 7 bases of the junction left unmatched. CDR1 is SGHRS and CDR2 is YFSETQ in the germline V gene. This CDR3 is built from 15 residues. The CDR3 here is CASSLVRGGAGEQFF. In nucleotides, the CDR3 is TGCGCCAGCAGCTTGGTGCGCGGGGGGGCTGGTGAGCAGTTCTTC.

This clonotype was counted ten times or more. The chain links TRBV20-1 to TRBJ2-4; no clear D gene. The CDR3 length is 13 residues. Germline CDR1 is DFQATT and CDR2 is SNEGSKA (reference sequence). V lost 6 bases, J lost 3 bases, and 12 bases lay in between. Here the CDR3 reads CSAVDLDKNIQYF. The CDR3 DNA reads as TGCAGTGCGGTAGACTTGGACAAAAACATTCAGTACTTC.

This clonotype was counted many times. The chain couples TRBV11-1 to TRBJ2-3; D might be TRBD2 (6 bases). The germline V gene has CDR1 SGHAT and CDR2 FQDESV (reference sequence). CDR3 size: 15 residues. Trimming shortened V by 0 bases and J by 6 bases, and 13 bases separated the two germline ends. CDR3 DNA sequence: TGTGCCAGCAGCTTAGCGGGGGAGGCGACGGATACGCAGTATTTT. This translates into CASSLAGEATDTQYF.

This clonotype has a count of ten or more. V usage is TRBV7-2 and J usage is TRBJ1-1; D is uncertain. Deletions cut 5 bases from V and 5 bases from J, with 24 bases between. This CDR3 has 17 residues. The germline V gene encodes CDR1 SGHTA and CDR2 FQGNSA. This CDR3 is CASSPRLRVLLGTEAFF. The DNA for the CDR3 is TGTGCCAGCAGCCCACGTCTGCGGGTACTTTTGGGAACTGAAGCTTTCTTT.

This clonotype occurred many times. The rearrangement uses TRBV28 and TRBJ2-2; the D is unclear. V dropped 2 bases and J dropped 4 bases, with 5 bases sitting between them. Per the germline V gene, CDR1 is MDHEN and CDR2 is SYDVKM. This CDR3 region has 13 residues. CDR3 region: CASSLHRTGELFF. CDR3 nucleotides: TGTGCCAGCAGTTTACACCGCACCGGGGAGCTGTTTTTT.

This clonotype showed up just a few times. This chain connects TRBV7-3 to TRBJ2-7; 8 bases are shared with TRBD2. After removal of 5 bases from V and 2 bases from J, the junction contained 11 bases not matched to a gene. The CDR3 loop spans 16 amino acids. Per germline, CDR1 SGHTA and CDR2 FQGTGA. In DNA form, the CDR3 reads TGTGCCAGCAGCCTTAATCCGACGGGGGGGGCCTACGAGCAGTACTTC. This codes for CASSLNPTGGAYEQYF.

This clonotype came up many times. The chain uses TRBV7-8 and TRBJ1-2; D ambiguous. CDR3 size: 12 residues. With 5 bases removed from V and 8 bases from J, the gap between germline ends came to 12 bases. Germline V gives CDR1 SGHVS, CDR2 FQNEAQ. CDR3 sequence: CASSLDLVGYTF. CDR3 DNA: TGTGCCAGCAGCCTGGACCTTGTGGGCTACACCTTC.

The rearrangement uses TRBV20-1 and TRBJ2-7; D may match TRBD1 or TRBD2 (5 bases each). V gave up 4 bases and J gave up 3 bases, with 13 bases separating them. The germline CDR1 and CDR2 sequences are DFQATT and SNEGSKA (reference sequence). The CDR3 runs 13 residues. The CDR3 DNA is TGCAGTGCTATGGGACCGCCTAACTACGAGCAGTACTTC. Translation gives CSAMGPPNYEQYF.

This clonotype was seen at least ten times. The genes are TRBV9 and TRBJ2-7, with D possibly TRBD1 on 6 matching bases. V was trimmed by 2 bases and J by 6 bases, leaving 12 bases between them. The CDR3 consists of 13 residues. Germline-derived CDR1 and CDR2 are SGDLS and YYNGEE. The CDR3 nucleotides are TGTGCCAGCAGCGTGACACAGGGTACCGAGCAGTACTTC. It translates to CASSVTQGTEQYF.

This clonotype was seen a few times. At one end the junction does not follow the germline gene, possibly because of a read error. The rearrangement links TRBV12-5 to TRBJ1-2, with D possibly matching TRBD1 (5 bases). Germline CDR1 reads LGHNT; CDR2 reads FRNRAP. The CDR3 is made up of 14 amino acids. CDR3 protein: CASARPGTKYGYTF. CDR3 DNA sequence: TGTGCTAGTGCCAGACCCGGGACTAAATATGGCTACACCTTC.

The table lists this clonotype with many counts. The gene calls are TRBV7-3 and TRBJ1-1, with D perhaps TRBD1 (5 bases). Deletions cut 5 bases from V and 5 bases from J, with 12 bases between. The CDR3 runs 13 residues. Germline V gene lookup returns CDR1 SGHTA and CDR2 FQGTGA. CDR3 sequence: CASSATGGTEAFF. CDR3 bases: TGTGCCAGCAGCGCAACGGGGGGGACTGAAGCTTTCTTT.

This clonotype was recorded a few times. The V gene is TRBV19, the J gene TRBJ1-5, with a weak D call TRBD1 (5 bases). This CDR3 has 13 amino acids. Trimming cost V 8 bases and J 3 bases, with 11 bases left between them. CDR1 is LNHDA, CDR2 SQIVND, per germline (reference sequence). CDR3 sequence: CASLGLINQPQHF. As DNA, the CDR3 is TGTGCCAGTCTGGGACTGATCAATCAGCCCCAGCATTTT.

This clonotype was counted many times. The chain's CDR3 is CASSQDHRLIYEQYF. CDR3 coding DNA: TGTGCCAGCAGCCAAGATCACAGACTAATCTACGAGCAGTACTTC. The chain couples TRBV4-2 to TRBJ2-7; D possibly corresponds to TRBD2 (5 bases). V lost 0 bases to trimming and J lost 3 bases, with 12 bases between them. The germline gives CDR1 LGHNA, CDR2 YNFKEQ. The CDR3 sequence is 15 residues long.

This clonotype occurred a few times. The DNA for the CDR3 is TGTGCCAGCAGTTTTTGGCCAGGGGGTGATGGGGCCAACGTCCTGACTTTC. Its protein is CASSFWPGGDGANVLTF. The chain combines TRBV12-3 or TRBV12-4 with TRBJ2-6; 7 bases agree with TRBD1. Germline trimming cut 3 bases from V and 3 bases from J; bases unmatched to any gene: 8. CDR3 length: 17 residues.

This clonotype was counted at least ten times. The V and J genes are TRBV29-1 and TRBJ2-7, with 8 bases matching TRBD1. Trimming took 4 bases from V and 3 from J; bases not matched to a gene: 2. The germline CDR1 and CDR2 sequences are SQVTM and ANQGSEA. The CDR3 sequence is 12 residues long. CDR3 nucleotide sequence: TGCAGCGTTGGGACAGGGCGCTACGAGCAGTACTTC. The encoded protein is CSVGTGRYEQYF.

This chain joins TRBV7-9 and TRBJ1-2; weak D call: TRBD1 (5 bases). V was clipped by 3 bases and J by 8 bases, with 10 bases between them. The germline V gene has CDR1 SEHNR and CDR2 FQNEAQ (reference sequence). This CDR3 spans 12 amino acids. CDR3 amino acids: CASSFGTTGYTF. The DNA of the CDR3 is TGTGCCAGCAGCTTCGGGACGACGGGCTACACCTTC.

Many counts were recorded for this clonotype. Relative to the germline gene, one junction end is altered; a read error may explain this. The rearrangement links TRBV7-2 to TRBJ2-4, with D unresolved. Germline CDR1 SGHTA, CDR2 FQGNSA. The CDR3 covers 13 residues. The DNA for the CDR3 is TGTGCCAGCAGCGATGAGCGCCGGGCTCCTTTAAACTTC. It is translated as CASSDERRAPLNF. The full variable domain, its missing parts supplied by reference TRBV7-2 and TRBJ2-4, is GAGVSQSPSNKVTEKGKDVELRCDPISGHTALYWYRQSLGQGLEFLIYFQGNSAPDKSGLPSDRFSAERTGGSVSTLTIQRTQQEDSAVYLCASSDERRAPLNFGAGTRLSVL.

This clonotype was seen repeatedly, ten times or more. V and J are TRBV10-3 and TRBJ1-2; TRBD1 matches at 8 bases. CDR1 is ENHRY, CDR2 SYGVKD, per germline. Losses at the gene ends were 6 bases for V and 4 bases for J; bases not matched to a gene: 4. The CDR3 contains 13 residues. The CDR3 is CAISPDRGYGYTF. CDR3 bases: TGTGCCATCAGCCCAGACAGGGGCTATGGCTACACCTTC.

Many counts were recorded for this clonotype. V usage is TRBV20-1 and J usage is TRBJ2-7; D not certain. This CDR3 region has 16 residues. CDR1 is DFQATT and CDR2 is SNEGSKA in the germline V gene (reference sequence). Trimming took off 0 bases at V and 0 bases at J, with 15 bases between the two ends. CDR3 sequence: CSARDGVGRFSYEQYF. DNA of the CDR3: TGCAGTGCTAGAGATGGTGTTGGACGGTTCTCCTACGAGCAGTACTTC.

The table lists this clonotype with many counts. The CDR3, as DNA: TGTGCCAGCAAGAAATTACGGGACAGGGCTTCACCCCTCCACTTT. This codes for CASKKLRDRASPLHF. The chain links TRBV12-3 or TRBV12-4 to TRBJ1-6; TRBD1 aligns across 9 bases. The CDR3 contains 15 residues. Unmatched junction bases numbered 10, after V lost 7 bases and J lost 9 bases.

The table lists this clonotype with many counts. The rearrangement links TRBV5-1 to TRBJ2-1, with 7 positions matching TRBD2. V dropped 3 bases and J dropped 6; count of bases not matched to a gene: 15. CDR1 is SGHRS and CDR2 is YFSETQ in the germline V gene. The CDR3 loop spans 17 amino acids. The CDR3 nucleotides are TGCGCCAGCAGCTCGGGAGGTCCCGCAGGGTTTGGCAATGAGCAGTTCTTC. It encodes CASSSGGPAGFGNEQFF.

This clonotype was counted ten times or more. V and J are TRBV3-1 and TRBJ2-5; 9 bases agree with TRBD1. Germline V gene sequence: CDR1 LGHDT, CDR2 YNNKEL (reference sequence). V gave up 4 bases and J gave up 4 bases; unmatched junction bases: 7. The CDR3 extends over 15 amino acids. The CDR3 loop is CASSPGTGTGETQYF. In DNA, the CDR3 is TGTGCCAGCAGCCCAGGGACAGGGACGGGAGAGACCCAGTACTTC.

The table lists this clonotype with many counts. The rearrangement uses TRBV7-2 and TRBJ2-3; D gene ambiguous. CDR1 and CDR2 (germline): SGHTA, FQGNSA. V dropped 4 bases and J dropped 0 bases, with 8 bases sitting between them. This CDR3 is 14 amino acids long. CDR3 sequence (DNA): TGTGCCAGCAGCTCCCTATACAGCACAGATACGCAGTATTTT. Its translation: CASSSLYSTDTQYF.

This clonotype was seen a handful of times. V gene TRBV20-1 combines with J gene TRBJ2-7, with D possibly matching TRBD1 (6 bases). V was pared by 2 bases and J by 4 bases, with 18 bases between. Germline CDR1 DFQATT, CDR2 SNEGSKA (reference sequence). The CDR3 covers 15 residues. CDR3 amino acids: CSARSIAGQTYEQYF. Written as DNA, the CDR3 is TGCAGTGCTAGATCTATAGCAGGACAGACATACGAGCAGTACTTC.